The sample holds a few counts of the clone carrying this TCR beta chain. Germline CDR1 SGHTS, CDR2 YDEGEE. The CDR3 is made up of 14 amino acids. V was pared by 6 bases and J by 2 bases, with 12 bases between. The source of the sample is a study of cytomegalovirus exposure and HLA in healthy donors. As for the study in general: Most genotyped donors, roughly 80% of around 370, had Caucasian-associated genetic ancestry.

The PCR made use of 60 Vbeta and 13 Jbeta primers. Generated by immunoSEQ multiplex PCR, the TCRdb table keeps only in-frame clones and is missing some. The data hold hundreds of thousands of clones, with roughly 89% observed a single time. The V gene is TRBV5-8, the J gene TRBJ1-5; perhaps TRBD1 as D (6 bases). The sample consisted of PBMCs. This receptor was identified in a woman in her late teens or twenties in good health and CMV-seronegative. For the CDR3, the DNA is TGTGCCAGCACCGGACAGCTTCGCAATCAGCCCCAGCATTTT. This gives the protein CASTGQLRNQPQHF. Based on the CDR3 plus reference TRBV5-8 and TRBJ1-5, the full variable domain is EAGVTQSPTHLIKTRGQQATLRCSPISGHTSVYWYQQALGLGLQFLLWYDEGEERNRGNFPPRFSGRQFPNYSSELNVNALELEDSALYLCASTGQLRNQPQHFGDGTRLSIL.